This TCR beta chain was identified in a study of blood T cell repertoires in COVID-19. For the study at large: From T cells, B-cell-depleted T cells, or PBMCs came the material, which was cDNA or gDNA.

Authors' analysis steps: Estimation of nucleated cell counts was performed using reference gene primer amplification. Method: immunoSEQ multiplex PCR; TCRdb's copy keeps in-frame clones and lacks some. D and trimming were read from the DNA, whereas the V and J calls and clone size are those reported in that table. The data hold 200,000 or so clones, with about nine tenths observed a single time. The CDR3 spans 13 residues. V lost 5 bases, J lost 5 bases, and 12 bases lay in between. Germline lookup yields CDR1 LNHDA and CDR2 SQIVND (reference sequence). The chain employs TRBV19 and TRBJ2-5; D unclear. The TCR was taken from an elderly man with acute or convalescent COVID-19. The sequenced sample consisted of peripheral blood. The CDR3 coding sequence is TGTGCCAGTAGTTGGAACAGTCGGGAGACCCAGTACTTC. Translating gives CASSWNSRETQYF.